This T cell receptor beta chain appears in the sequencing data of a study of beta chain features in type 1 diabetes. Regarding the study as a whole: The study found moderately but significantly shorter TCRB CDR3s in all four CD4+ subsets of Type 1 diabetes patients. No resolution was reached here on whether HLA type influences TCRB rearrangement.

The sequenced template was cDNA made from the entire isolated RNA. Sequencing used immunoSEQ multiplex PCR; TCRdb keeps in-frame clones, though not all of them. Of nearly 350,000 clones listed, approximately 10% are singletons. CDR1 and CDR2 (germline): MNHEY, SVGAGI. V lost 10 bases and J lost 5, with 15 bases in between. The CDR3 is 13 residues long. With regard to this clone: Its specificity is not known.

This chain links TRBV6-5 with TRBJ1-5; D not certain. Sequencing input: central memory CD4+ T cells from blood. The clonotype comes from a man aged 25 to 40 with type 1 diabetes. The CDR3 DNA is TGTGCCACAAGCGTCGGTAGAGATCAGCCCCAGCATTTT. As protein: CATSVGRDQPQHF.